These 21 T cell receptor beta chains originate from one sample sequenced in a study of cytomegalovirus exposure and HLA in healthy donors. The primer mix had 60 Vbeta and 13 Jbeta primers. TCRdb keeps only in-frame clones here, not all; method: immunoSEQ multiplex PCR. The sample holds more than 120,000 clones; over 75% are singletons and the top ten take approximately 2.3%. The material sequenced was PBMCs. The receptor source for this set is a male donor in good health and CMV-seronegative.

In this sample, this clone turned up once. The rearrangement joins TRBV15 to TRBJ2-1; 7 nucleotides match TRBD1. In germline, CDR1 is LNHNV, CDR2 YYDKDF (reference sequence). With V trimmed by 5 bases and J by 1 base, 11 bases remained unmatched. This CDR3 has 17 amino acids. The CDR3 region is CATSRAGQEGSYNEQFF. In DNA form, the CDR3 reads TGTGCCACCAGCCGAGCCGGACAGGAAGGATCCTACAATGAGCAGTTCTTC.

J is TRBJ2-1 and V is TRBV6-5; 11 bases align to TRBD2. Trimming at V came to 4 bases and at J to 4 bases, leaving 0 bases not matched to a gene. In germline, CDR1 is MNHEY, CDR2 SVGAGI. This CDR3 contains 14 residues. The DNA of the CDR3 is TGTGCCAGCAGTTCTAGCGGGGGGTACAATGAGCAGTTCTTC. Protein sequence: CASSSSGGYNEQFF.

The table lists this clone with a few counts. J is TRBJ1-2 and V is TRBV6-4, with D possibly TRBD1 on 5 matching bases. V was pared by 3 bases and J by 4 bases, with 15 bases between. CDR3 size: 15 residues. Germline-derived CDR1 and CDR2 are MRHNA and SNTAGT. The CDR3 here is CASSDSDRRCYGYTF. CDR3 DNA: TGTGCCAGCAGTGATTCTGACAGAAGGTGCTATGGCTACACCTTC.

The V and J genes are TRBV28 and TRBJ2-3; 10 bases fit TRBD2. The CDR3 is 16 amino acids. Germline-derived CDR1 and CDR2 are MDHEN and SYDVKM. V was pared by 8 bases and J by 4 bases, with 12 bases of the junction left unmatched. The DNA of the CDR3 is TGTGCCAGCCACTACCGAGCGGGAGGGAATTCAGATACGCAGTATTTT. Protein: CASHYRAGGNSDTQYF.

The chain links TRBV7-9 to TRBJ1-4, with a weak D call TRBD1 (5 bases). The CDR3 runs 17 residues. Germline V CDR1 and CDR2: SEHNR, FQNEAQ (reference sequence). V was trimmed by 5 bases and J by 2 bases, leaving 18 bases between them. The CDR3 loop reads CASSPLGMTVTNEKLFF. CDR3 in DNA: TGTGCCAGCAGCCCCCTGGGGATGACAGTCACTAATGAAAAACTGTTTTTT.

CDR3 loop: CASSPFRDRGFSFQGYTF. The CDR3 bases are TGCGCCAGCAGTCCCTTCCGGGACAGGGGGTTCAGTTTTCAGGGCTACACCTTC. The genes are TRBV23-1 and TRBJ1-2; 11 bases are a match to TRBD1. TRBV23-1 carries the ORF label, with uncertain function. Unmatched junction bases numbered 18, after V lost 4 bases and J lost 8 bases. CDR3 size: 18 residues.

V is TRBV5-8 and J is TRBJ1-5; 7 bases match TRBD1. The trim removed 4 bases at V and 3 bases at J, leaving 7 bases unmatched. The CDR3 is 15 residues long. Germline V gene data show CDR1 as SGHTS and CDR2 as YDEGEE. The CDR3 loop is CASSRWGQPNQPQHF. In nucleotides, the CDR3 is TGTGCCAGCAGCCGGTGGGGACAGCCCAATCAGCCCCAGCATTTT.

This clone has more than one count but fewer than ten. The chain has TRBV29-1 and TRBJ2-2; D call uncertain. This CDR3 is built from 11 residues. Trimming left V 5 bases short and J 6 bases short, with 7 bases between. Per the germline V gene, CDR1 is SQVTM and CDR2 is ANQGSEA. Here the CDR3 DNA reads TGCAGCGTTCAGTTTCCCGGGGAGCTGTTTTTT. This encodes CSVQFPGELFF.

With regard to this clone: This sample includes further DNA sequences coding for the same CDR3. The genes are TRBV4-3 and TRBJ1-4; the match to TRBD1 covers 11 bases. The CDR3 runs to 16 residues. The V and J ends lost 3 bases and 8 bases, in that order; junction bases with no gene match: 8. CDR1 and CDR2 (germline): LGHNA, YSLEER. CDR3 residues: CASSQGTGGVEEKLFF. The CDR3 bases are TGCGCCAGCAGCCAGGGGACAGGGGGGGTAGAAGAAAAACTGTTTTTT.

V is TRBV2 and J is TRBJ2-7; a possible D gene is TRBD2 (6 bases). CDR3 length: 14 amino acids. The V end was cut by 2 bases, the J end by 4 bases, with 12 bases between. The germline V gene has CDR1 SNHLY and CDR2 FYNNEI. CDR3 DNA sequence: TGTGCCAGCAGTGAACAAGGGAGGACTTACGAGCAGTACTTC. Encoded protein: CASSEQGRTYEQYF.

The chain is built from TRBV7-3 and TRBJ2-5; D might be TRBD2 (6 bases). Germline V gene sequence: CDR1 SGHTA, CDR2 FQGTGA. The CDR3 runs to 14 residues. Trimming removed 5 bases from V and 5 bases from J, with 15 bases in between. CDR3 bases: TGTGCCAGCAGCCGTGGGGGGAGTGGGGAGACCCAGTACTTC. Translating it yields CASSRGGSGETQYF.

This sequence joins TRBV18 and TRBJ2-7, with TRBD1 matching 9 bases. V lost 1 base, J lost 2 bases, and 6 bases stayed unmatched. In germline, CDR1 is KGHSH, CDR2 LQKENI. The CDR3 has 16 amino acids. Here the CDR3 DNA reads TGTGCCAGCTCACCACGGTTGGACAGGGGACCCTACGAGCAGTACTTC. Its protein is CASSPRLDRGPYEQYF.

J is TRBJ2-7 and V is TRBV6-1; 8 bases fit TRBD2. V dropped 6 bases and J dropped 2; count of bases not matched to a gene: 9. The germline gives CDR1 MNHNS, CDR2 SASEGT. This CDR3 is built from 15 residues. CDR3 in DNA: TGTGCCAGCAGGAGCTCGACTAGCGTTACCTACGAGCAGTACTTC. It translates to CASRSSTSVTYEQYF.

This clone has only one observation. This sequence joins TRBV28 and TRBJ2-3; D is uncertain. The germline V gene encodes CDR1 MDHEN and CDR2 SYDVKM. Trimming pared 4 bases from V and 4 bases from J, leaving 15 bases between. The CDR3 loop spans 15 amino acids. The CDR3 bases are TGTGCCAGCAGTTCACCCACGAGGTGGGCAGATACGCAGTATTTT. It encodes CASSSPTRWADTQYF. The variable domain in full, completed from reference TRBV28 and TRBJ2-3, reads DVKVTQSSRYLVKRTGEKVFLECVQDMDHENMFWYRQDPGLGLRLIYFSYDVKMKEKGDIPEGYSVSREKKERFSLILESASTNQTSMYLCASSSPTRWADTQYFGPGTRLTVL.

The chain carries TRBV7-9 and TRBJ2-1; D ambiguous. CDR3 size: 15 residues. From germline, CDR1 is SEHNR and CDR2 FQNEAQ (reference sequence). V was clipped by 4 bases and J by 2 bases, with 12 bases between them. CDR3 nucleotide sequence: TGTGCCAGCAGCTCACAGTTGGCGACCTACAATGAGCAGTTCTTC. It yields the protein CASSSQLATYNEQFF.

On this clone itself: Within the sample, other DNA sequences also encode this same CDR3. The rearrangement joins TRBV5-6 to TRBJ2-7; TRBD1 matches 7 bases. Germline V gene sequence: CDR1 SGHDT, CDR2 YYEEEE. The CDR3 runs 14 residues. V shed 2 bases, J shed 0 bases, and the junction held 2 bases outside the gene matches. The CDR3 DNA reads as TGTGCCAGCAGCTTACAGGGGCTCTCCTACGAGCAGTACTTC. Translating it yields CASSLQGLSYEQYF.

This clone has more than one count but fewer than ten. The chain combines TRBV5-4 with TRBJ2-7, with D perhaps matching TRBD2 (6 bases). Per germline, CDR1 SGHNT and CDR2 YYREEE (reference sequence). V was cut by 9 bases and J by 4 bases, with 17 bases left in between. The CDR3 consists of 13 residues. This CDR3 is CATGLGLGYEQYF. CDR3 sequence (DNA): TGTGCCACCGGCCTGGGACTCGGATACGAGCAGTACTTC.

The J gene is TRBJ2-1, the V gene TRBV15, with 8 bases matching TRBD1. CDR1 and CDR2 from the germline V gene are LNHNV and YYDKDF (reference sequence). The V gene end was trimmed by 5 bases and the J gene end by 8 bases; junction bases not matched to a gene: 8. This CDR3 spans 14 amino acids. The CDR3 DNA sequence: TGTGCCACCAGCTCCCGGTACAGGGGGTATGAGCAGTTCTTC. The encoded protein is CATSSRYRGYEQFF.

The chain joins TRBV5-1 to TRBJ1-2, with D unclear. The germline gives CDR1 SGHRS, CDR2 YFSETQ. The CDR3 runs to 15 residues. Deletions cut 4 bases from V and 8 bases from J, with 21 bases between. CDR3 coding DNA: TGCGCCAGCAGCCCTGATCTGGGCAGACCTTGGGGCTACACCTTC. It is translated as CASSPDLGRPWGYTF.

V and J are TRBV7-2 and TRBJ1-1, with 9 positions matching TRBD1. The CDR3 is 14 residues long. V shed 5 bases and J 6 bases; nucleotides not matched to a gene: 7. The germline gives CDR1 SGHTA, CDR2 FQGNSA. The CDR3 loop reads CASSLSGQGAEAFF. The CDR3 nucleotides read TGTGCCAGCAGCCTCTCGGGACAGGGAGCTGAAGCTTTCTTT. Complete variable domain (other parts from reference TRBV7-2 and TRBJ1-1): GAGVSQSPSNKVTEKGKDVELRCDPISGHTALYWYRQSLGQGLEFLIYFQGNSAPDKSGLPSDRFSAERTGGSVSTLTIQRTQQEDSAVYLCASSLSGQGAEAFFGQGTRLTVV.

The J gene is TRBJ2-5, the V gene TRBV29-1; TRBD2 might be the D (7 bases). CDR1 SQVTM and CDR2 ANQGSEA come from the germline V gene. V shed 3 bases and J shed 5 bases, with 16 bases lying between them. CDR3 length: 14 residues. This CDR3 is CSVEGGTSGETQYF. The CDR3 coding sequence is TGCAGCGTTGAGGGGGGGACATCTGGGGAGACCCAGTACTTC.